The clone carrying this T cell receptor (beta chain) was observed many times. V shed 5 bases and J shed 9 bases, with 17 bases lying between them. The CDR3 extends over 14 amino acids. The sample belongs to a study of T cells in Graves' hyperthyroidism and ophthalmopathy. Amplification targeted TCR beta CDR3 regions from RNA transcripts. In the first-round RT-PCR of the TCR CDR3, the HTBI primer set was used. TCRdb independently ran MiXCR on the multiplex PCR reads; one entry per CDR3 protein. The table records around 360,000 distinct CDR3 sequences, over 12% of them present only once. Sequenced: blood. The rearrangement uses TRBV12-3 or TRBV12-4 and TRBJ2-1, with D hard to call. This sequence originates from a woman aged 60-75 years with Graves' ophthalmopathy. The CDR3 DNA reads TGTGCCAGCAGTAGATCACCCCGGGCCGCTGAGCAGTTCTTC. Protein: CASSRSPRAAEQFF.